A single sample gave rise to the 27 T cell receptor beta chains below, sequenced in a study of blood T cell repertoires in COVID-19. TCRdb's copy holds only in-frame clones and misses some; the assay was immunoSEQ multiplex PCR. The sample has roughly 60,000 clones; 65% to 85% are singletons. Sequencing was performed on peripheral blood. The receptors shown here come from a man aged 25 to 45 with COVID-19, enrolled during active disease.

V is TRBV10-3 and J is TRBJ2-1, with D perhaps matching TRBD1 (6 bases). Trimming took off 4 bases at V and 7 bases at J, with 14 bases between the two ends. Germline loops: CDR1 ENHRY, CDR2 SYGVKD. The CDR3 runs to 14 residues. CDR3 residues: CAISGQGMRNEQFF. CDR3 sequence (DNA): TGTGCCATCAGTGGTCAGGGGATGAGGAATGAGCAGTTCTTC.

This clone was counted once. The V and J genes are TRBV6-6 and TRBJ2-7, with 7 bases matching TRBD2. CDR3 length equals 15 residues. V was clipped by 6 bases and J by 3 bases; unmatched bases: 11. The germline V gene has CDR1 MNHNY and CDR2 SVGAGI (reference sequence). The CDR3 nucleotides read TGTGCCAGCAGGGGTCGACTAGCTATTGACTACGAGCAGTACTTC. Translation: CASRGRLAIDYEQYF.

J is TRBJ2-3 and V is TRBV5-1, with 10 bases lining up with TRBD2. Germline trimming cut 6 bases from V and 3 bases from J; bases unmatched to any gene: 10. This CDR3 has 16 amino acids. Germline loops: CDR1 SGHRS, CDR2 YFSETQ. CDR3 bases: TGCGCCAGCATGTTGGATCTAGCGGGAGTTACAGATACGCAGTATTTT. It codes for CASMLDLAGVTDTQYF.

This chain connects TRBV5-8 to TRBJ1-3; a possible D gene is TRBD1 (5 bases). CDR3 length: 15 residues. Per germline, CDR1 SGHTS and CDR2 YDEGEE. V gave up 5 bases and J gave up 0 bases, with 12 bases separating them. CDR3 coding DNA: TGTGCCAGCAGTTCGGACATCTTCTCTGGAAACACCATATATTTT. It translates to CASSSDIFSGNTIYF.

The CDR3 reads CASSLLAGGPEGETQYF. CDR3 coding DNA: TGTGCCAGCAGCTTACTAGCGGGAGGCCCGGAGGGAGAGACCCAGTACTTC. The rearrangement links TRBV7-6 to TRBJ2-5; TRBD2 aligns across 11 bases. From germline, CDR1 is SGHVS and CDR2 FNYEAQ. This CDR3 region has 17 residues. The V and J ends lost 2 bases and 4 bases, in that order; junction bases with no gene match: 9. Drawing the rest from reference TRBV7-6 and TRBJ2-5, the complete variable domain is GAGVSQSPRYKVTKRGQDVALRCDPISGHVSLYWYRQALGQGPEFLTYFNYEAQQDKSGLPNDRFSAERPEGSISTLTIQRTEQRDSAMYRCASSLLAGGPEGETQYFGPGTRLLVL.

The chain employs TRBV11-2 and TRBJ2-5; possibly TRBD2 for D (6 bases). From germline, CDR1 is SGHAT and CDR2 FQNNGV. CDR3 size: 16 residues. The V and J ends lost 5 bases and 6 bases respectively, with 22 bases between them. This CDR3 is CASSPLIKAGMQTQYF. Here the CDR3 DNA reads TGTGCCAGCAGCCCCTTAATCAAGGCGGGGATGCAGACCCAGTACTTC.

The chain is built from TRBV11-2 and TRBJ2-2; TRBD2 matches at 9 bases. The germline V gene has CDR1 SGHAT and CDR2 FQNNGV. V gave up 5 bases and J gave up 6 bases; unmatched junction bases: 10. The length of the CDR3 is 16 residues. The CDR3 nucleotides read TGTGCCAGCAGCCCCCTGGCTAGCGGGAAGGCCGGGGAGCTGTTTTTT. This gives the protein CASSPLASGKAGELFF.

This clone has just a few counts. The chain combines TRBV6-5 with TRBJ1-4; D is uncertain. The V end lost 10 bases, the J end lost 2 bases, and 5 bases lay between the germline ends. The CDR3 totals 11 residues. Germline CDR1 reads MNHEY; CDR2 reads SVGAGI. CDR3 sequence (DNA): TGTGCCACCACTACTAATGAAAAACTGTTTTTT. This encodes CATTTNEKLFF.

The genes are TRBV4-1 and TRBJ2-7; a weak D match, TRBD1 (6 bases). The CDR3 has 13 residues. Germline values: CDR1 MGHRA, CDR2 YSYEKL. The germline V and J ends were trimmed by 2 bases and 6 bases, with 11 bases remaining between them. The CDR3 sequence: CASSQHREREQYF. CDR3 in DNA: TGCGCCAGCAGCCAACACAGGGAGCGCGAGCAGTACTTC.

The chain joins TRBV10-2 to TRBJ2-1; D not certain. Germline V lookup: CDR1 WSHSY, CDR2 SAAADI. The CDR3 loop spans 14 amino acids. V was pared by 3 bases and J by 2 bases, with 8 bases between. This chain's CDR3 is CASSDGATYNEQFF. CDR3 nucleotides: TGCGCCAGCAGTGATGGAGCCACCTACAATGAGCAGTTCTTC.

The chain joins TRBV6-1 to TRBJ1-6; D gene ambiguous. The germline CDR1 and CDR2 sequences are MNHNS and SASEGT. V was cut by 3 bases and J by 7 bases, with 10 bases left in between. This CDR3 region has 14 residues. The chain's CDR3 is CASSDPGENSPLHF. The CDR3 region has the DNA TGTGCCAGCAGTGACCCCGGGGAAAATTCACCCCTCCACTTT.

The chain recombines TRBV6-6 with TRBJ1-4, with TRBD1 as a possible D gene (5 bases). With 7 bases removed from V and 8 bases from J, the gap between germline ends came to 23 bases. Germline V CDR1 and CDR2: MNHNY, SVGAGI (reference sequence). CDR3 length equals 16 residues. This chain's CDR3 is CASKKREGSLSEKLFF. The CDR3 nucleotides are TGTGCCAGCAAGAAGAGGGAGGGGAGTCTTTCCGAAAAACTGTTTTTT.

The CDR3 loop is CASISRRAGDGYTF. The CDR3 DNA follows: TGTGCCAGCATCTCCCGCCGGGCGGGAGATGGCTACACCTTC. The chain uses TRBV6-5 and TRBJ1-2; unclear D gene. This CDR3 region has 14 residues. Germline V CDR1 and CDR2: MNHEY, SVGAGI. V lost 7 bases, J lost 6 bases, and 18 bases lay in between.

This clone was counted once. The chain joins TRBV10-3 to TRBJ2-2, with 9 bases that match TRBD1. From germline, CDR1 is ENHRY and CDR2 SYGVKD. With V trimmed by 7 bases and J by 2 bases, 2 bases remained unmatched. The CDR3 consists of 14 residues. CDR3 sequence reads: CAIKGQGNTGELFF. The CDR3 nucleotides read TGTGCCATCAAGGGACAGGGAAACACCGGGGAGCTGTTTTTT.

The J gene is TRBJ2-3, the V gene TRBV29-1; TRBD2 matches at 7 bases. Germline loops: CDR1 SQVTM, CDR2 ANQGSEA. The CDR3 is 17 residues long. The ends lost 0 bases at V and 5 bases at J; junction bases unmatched: 14. As DNA, the CDR3 is TGCAGCGTTGAAGAACGGGCGGGAGAGGGTTCGGTAGATACGCAGTATTTT. Its translation: CSVEERAGEGSVDTQYF.

This clone was seen a handful of times. The chain carries TRBV6-5 and TRBJ1-1; D is undetermined. This CDR3 has 13 residues. Germline V gene data show CDR1 as MNHEY and CDR2 as SVGAGI. V lost 6 bases and J 0 bases, leaving 8 bases between the germline ends. The chain's CDR3 is CASRLTLNTEAFF. The CDR3 nucleotides are TGTGCCAGCAGGCTGACTTTGAACACTGAAGCTTTCTTT.

The chain has TRBV10-3 and TRBJ2-1, with 11 bases aligning to TRBD2. This CDR3 is 14 amino acids long. Germline CDR1 reads ENHRY; CDR2 reads SYGVKD. Germline trimming cut 8 bases from V and 3 bases from J; bases unmatched to any gene: 3. The CDR3 DNA sequence: TGTGCCATCGAAGGGACTAGCGGCTACAATGAGCAGTTCTTC. This codes for CAIEGTSGYNEQFF.

This chain joins TRBV18 and TRBJ2-7; tentative D call: TRBD2 (5 bases). The CDR3 is made up of 15 amino acids. The V gene's germline CDR1 is KGHSH and CDR2 LQKENI. Trimming shortened V by 3 bases and J by 2 bases, and 14 bases separated the two germline ends. This CDR3 reads CASSPGDTETYEQYF. In DNA form, the CDR3 reads TGTGCCAGCTCACCCGGGGATACAGAGACCTACGAGCAGTACTTC.

The genes are TRBV6-2 or TRBV6-3 and TRBJ1-1, with a possible D match to TRBD1 (5 bases). Between the trimmed V and J ends, which lost 0 bases and 7 bases, there was a span of 9 bases. Germline V gene sequence: CDR1 MNHEY, CDR2 SVGEGT. This CDR3 spans 13 amino acids. CDR3 residues: CASSYSAGGEAFF. The CDR3 nucleotides read TGTGCCAGCAGTTACTCGGCGGGGGGTGAAGCTTTCTTT.

The chain recombines TRBV7-2 with TRBJ1-1; D might be TRBD1 (5 bases). The CDR3 is made up of 13 amino acids. V was pared by 2 bases and J by 5 bases, with 9 bases between. From germline, CDR1 is SGHTA and CDR2 FQGNSA. Here the CDR3 DNA reads TGTGCCAGCAGCTTAAAAGGGGTTACTGAAGCTTTCTTT. Translating gives CASSLKGVTEAFF.

The chain recombines TRBV9 with TRBJ1-3; TRBD1 is a possible D gene (6 bases). Trimming left V 4 bases short and J 0 bases short, with 14 bases between. Germline CDR1 reads SGDLS; CDR2 reads YYNGEE. There are 16 residues in the CDR3. CDR3 loop: CASSSERGSSGNTIYF. CDR3 DNA: TGTGCCAGCAGCTCAGAGAGGGGGAGCTCTGGAAACACCATATATTTT.

The rearrangement joins TRBV9 to TRBJ2-7; tentatively, D is TRBD2 (6 bases). From germline, CDR1 is SGDLS and CDR2 YYNGEE. The CDR3 is made up of 15 amino acids. V was clipped by 3 bases and J by 3 bases, with 16 bases between them. CDR3 DNA sequence: TGTGCCAGCAGCGCCCCCGGGACTGGGAACTACGAGCAGTACTTC. As protein: CASSAPGTGNYEQYF. Full variable domain (outside the CDR3, taken from reference TRBV9 and TRBJ2-7): DSGVTQTPKHLITATGQRVTLRCSPRSGDLSVYWYQQSLDQGLQFLIQYYNGEERAKGNILERFSAQQFPDLHSELNLSSLELGDSALYFCASSAPGTGNYEQYFGPGTRLTVT.

The J gene is TRBJ2-2, the V gene TRBV3-1 (or the pseudogene TRBV3-2); possibly TRBD2 for D (5 bases). CDR1 and CDR2 from the germline V gene are LGHDT and YNNKEL (reference sequence). There are 16 residues in the CDR3. With 3 bases removed from V and 5 bases from J, the gap between germline ends came to 16 bases. The CDR3 is CASSQEISATTGELFF. The CDR3 DNA sequence: TGTGCCAGCAGCCAGGAAATTAGCGCGACAACCGGGGAGCTGTTTTTT.

The chain couples TRBV4-2 to TRBJ2-3; 10 bases align to TRBD2. V dropped 3 bases and J dropped 4; count of bases not matched to a gene: 4. The CDR3 is 15 amino acids. CDR1 and CDR2 from the germline V gene are LGHNA and YNFKEQ. The CDR3 nucleotides read TGTGCCAGCAGCCAGGAACTAGCGGGGTCAGATACGCAGTATTTT. Protein sequence: CASSQELAGSDTQYF.

The genes are TRBV11-3 and TRBJ1-3; D gene unclear. V lost 1 base, J lost 0 bases, and 7 bases lay in between. CDR3 length equals 15 residues. Germline V CDR1 and CDR2: SGHNT, YENEEA. CDR3 protein: CASSLGGNSGNTIYF. The CDR3 DNA sequence: TGTGCCAGCAGCTTAGGCGGTAACTCTGGAAACACCATATATTTT.

This chain connects TRBV7-2 to TRBJ1-1; tentatively, D is TRBD1 (5 bases). The CDR3 totals 13 residues. In germline, CDR1 is SGHTA, CDR2 FQGNSA. Trimming shortened V by 5 bases and J by 6 bases, and 13 bases separated the two germline ends. The chain's CDR3 is CASSRLGVPEAFF. The CDR3 nucleotides read TGTGCCAGCAGCCGGCTAGGGGTACCTGAAGCTTTCTTT. Variable domain in full (rest from reference TRBV7-2 and TRBJ1-1): GAGVSQSPSNKVTEKGKDVELRCDPISGHTALYWYRQSLGQGLEFLIYFQGNSAPDKSGLPSDRFSAERTGGSVSTLTIQRTQQEDSAVYLCASSRLGVPEAFFGQGTRLTVV.

The chain has TRBV6-2 or TRBV6-3 and TRBJ2-7; D is ambiguous. Trimming removed 5 bases from V and 6 bases from J, with 14 bases in between. CDR1 is MNHEY and CDR2 is SVGEGT in the germline V gene. This CDR3 is built from 13 residues. CDR3 coding DNA: TGTGCCAGCAGTAAGACTGGATATGGCGAGCAGTACTTC. This translates into CASSKTGYGEQYF.